This entry lists 18 T cell receptor beta chains sequenced from one sample in a study of blood T cell repertoires in COVID-19. The table came from immunoSEQ multiplex PCR; TCRdb's copy has only in-frame clones and leaves some out. There are about 210,000 clones in the sample; less than 85% occur only once, and 7.2% lies in the top ten. Sequenced sample: peripheral blood. These TCRs come from a woman aged 70-85 years with acute or convalescent COVID-19.

The chain uses TRBV7-8 and TRBJ2-2; 8 bases fit TRBD2. The CDR3 covers 18 residues. The V and J ends lost 0 bases and 5 bases, in that order; junction bases with no gene match: 11. Germline V lookup: CDR1 SGHVS, CDR2 FQNEAQ. Here the CDR3 DNA reads TGTGCCAGCAGCTTAGCGGGCGGTGGACTAGCCAGGACCGGGGAGCTGTTTTTT. Protein: CASSLAGGGLARTGELFF. Full variable domain (rest looked up from reference TRBV7-8 and TRBJ2-2): GAGVSQSPRYKVAKRGQDVALRCDPISGHVSLFWYQQALGQGPEFLTYFQNEAQLDKSGLPSDRFFAERPEGSVSTLKIQRTQQEDSAVYLCASSLAGGGLARTGELFFGEGSRLTVL.

The CDR3 bases are TGTGCCAGCAGCTCTGGACAGGGAGTGCAAGGGGCCAACGTCCTGACTTTC. This codes for CASSSGQGVQGANVLTF. This chain joins TRBV7-9 and TRBJ2-6, with 8 positions matching TRBD1. Trimming removed 4 bases from V and 4 bases from J; junction bases left unmatched: 9. This CDR3 comprises 17 residues. Germline V gene sequence: CDR1 SEHNR, CDR2 FQNEAQ (reference sequence).

V gene TRBV6-5 combines with J gene TRBJ2-5, with 8 bases fitting TRBD2. There are 14 residues in the CDR3. Germline values: CDR1 MNHEY, CDR2 SVGAGI. V lost 5 bases and J lost 3; bases outside the gene matches: 5. This chain's CDR3 is CASSIGGGEETQYF. The CDR3, as DNA: TGTGCCAGCAGTATCGGGGGGGGCGAAGAGACCCAGTACTTC.

This clone was seen a few times. This chain links TRBV3-1 (or the pseudogene TRBV3-2) with TRBJ1-6; D gene ambiguous. CDR3 length: 14 residues. Trimming stripped 1 base from V and 9 bases from J, with 10 bases between. Germline CDR1 is LGHDT and CDR2 is YNNKEL (reference sequence). The CDR3 loop is CASSQGGFSSPLHF. The CDR3 region has the DNA TGTGCCAGCAGCCAAGGAGGGTTTTCTTCACCCCTCCACTTT.

The gene calls are TRBV2 and TRBJ1-2, with TRBD1 matching over 9 bases. Per germline, CDR1 SNHLY and CDR2 FYNNEI. V shed 7 bases and J 0 bases; nucleotides not matched to a gene: 12. The CDR3 consists of 17 residues. CDR3 loop: CASKFLVGTGTNYGYTF. In DNA, the CDR3 is TGTGCCAGCAAATTCCTTGTGGGGACAGGGACTAACTATGGCTACACCTTC. Drawing the rest from reference TRBV2 and TRBJ1-2, the complete variable domain is EPEVTQTPSHQVTQMGQEVILRCVPISNHLYFYWYRQILGQKVEFLVSFYNNEISEKSEIFDDQFSVERPDGSNFTLKIRSTKLEDSAMYFCASKFLVGTGTNYGYTFGSGTRLTVV.

This clone turned up a few times. The chain uses TRBV4-3 and TRBJ1-5, with a possible D match to TRBD1 (6 bases). V lost 0 bases, J lost 8 bases, and 11 bases lay in between. Germline-derived CDR1 and CDR2 are LGHNA and YSLEER. This CDR3 comprises 14 residues. The CDR3 DNA reads as TGCGCCAGCAGCCAAGATGGGGGCACGAAGCCCCAGCATTTT. Residues: CASSQDGGTKPQHF.

V is TRBV5-1 and J is TRBJ2-3, with TRBD1 matching 7 bases. The CDR3 length is 14 residues. V shed 3 bases and J 4 bases; nucleotides not matched to a gene: 5. Germline lookup yields CDR1 SGHRS and CDR2 YFSETQ. CDR3 coding DNA: TGCGCCAGCAGCTCAGGACAGGACCCAGATACGCAGTATTTT. It encodes CASSSGQDPDTQYF.

V is TRBV19 and J is TRBJ2-1, with TRBD1 matching over 7 bases. Trimming at V came to 8 bases and at J to 0 bases, leaving 7 bases not matched to a gene. The germline V gene has CDR1 LNHDA and CDR2 SQIVND (reference sequence). The CDR3 consists of 15 residues. CDR3 protein: CASSGQVSSYNEQFF. The DNA of the CDR3 is TGTGCCAGTTCAGGACAGGTGAGCTCCTACAATGAGCAGTTCTTC.

The V gene is TRBV24-1, the J gene TRBJ2-1; 9 positions agree with TRBD2. Trimming at V came to 6 bases and at J to 5 bases, leaving 7 bases not matched to a gene. Germline V lookup: CDR1 KGHDR, CDR2 SFDVKD. The CDR3 runs 15 residues. DNA for the CDR3: TGTGCCACCAGTCGAGCGGGGGGCTACCACAATGAGCAGTTCTTC. Amino acids: CATSRAGGYHNEQFF.

This chain connects TRBV5-5 to TRBJ2-7; weak D call: TRBD1 (6 bases). The germline gives CDR1 SGHKS, CDR2 YYEKEE (reference sequence). This CDR3 has 16 residues. Trimming took 0 bases from V and 4 from J, leaving 17 bases between them. The CDR3 region has the DNA TGTGCCAGCAGCTTGGACAGGGCCTTGGGAATATACGAGCAGTACTTC. It is translated as CASSLDRALGIYEQYF.

The CDR3 reads CASSTEGLSGVDEQYF. Here the CDR3 DNA reads TGTGCCAGCAGCACAGAGGGACTTAGCGGGGTTGACGAGCAGTACTTC. The chain has TRBV7-8 and TRBJ2-7; 8 nucleotides align to TRBD2. V lost 5 bases to trimming and J lost 5 bases; unmatched junction nucleotides: 14. This CDR3 spans 16 amino acids. Germline CDR1 and CDR2: SGHVS and FQNEAQ.

This clone was detected a few times. The chain has TRBV29-1 and TRBJ1-2, with TRBD1 matching 8 bases. The CDR3 loop spans 11 amino acids. V lost 7 bases, J lost 4 bases, and 2 bases stayed unmatched. Germline CDR1 is SQVTM and CDR2 is ANQGSEA. CDR3 in amino acids: CSGTGIYGYTF. Written as DNA, the CDR3 is TGCAGCGGGACAGGGATCTATGGCTACACCTTC.

This sequence joins TRBV30 and TRBJ1-2; 7 bases fit TRBD1. The V segment lost 6 bases and the J segment 4 bases; nucleotides outside the gene matches: 14. The germline CDR1 and CDR2 sequences are GTSNPN and SVGIG (reference sequence). The CDR3 totals 15 residues. In DNA form, the CDR3 reads TGTGCCTGTCCTTTTCGGGACAGCAATTCCTATGGCTACACCTTC. Its translation: CACPFRDSNSYGYTF. The whole variable domain, filled in from reference TRBV30 and TRBJ1-2, reads SQTIHQWPATLVQPVGSPLSLECTVEGTSNPNLYWYRQAAGRGLQLLFYSVGIGQISSEVPQNLSASRPQDRQFILSSKKLLLSDSGFYLCACPFRDSNSYGYTFGSGTRLTVV.

V and J are TRBV29-1 and TRBJ2-1; 14 bases agree with TRBD2. The germline V gene has CDR1 SQVTM and CDR2 ANQGSEA. The CDR3 extends over 15 amino acids. The junction had 4 bases not matched to a gene; V was cut back by 4 bases and J by 5 bases. CDR3 DNA: TGCAGCGTTGGGACTAGCGGGGGGCCACACAATGAGCAGTTCTTC. This translates into CSVGTSGGPHNEQFF.

The V call is TRBV2, the J call TRBJ1-2, with D uncertain. The CDR3 covers 14 residues. Per the germline V gene, CDR1 is SNHLY and CDR2 is FYNNEI. The germline V and J ends were trimmed by 1 base and 4 bases, with 10 bases remaining between them. The CDR3 DNA reads as TGTGCCAGCAGTGAAGGTAACAGCCTCTATGGCTACACCTTC. Protein: CASSEGNSLYGYTF.

V and J are TRBV9 and TRBJ2-3; 7 positions match TRBD2. The trim removed 4 bases at V and 1 base at J, leaving 9 bases unmatched. This CDR3 contains 16 residues. CDR1 is SGDLS and CDR2 is YYNGEE in the germline V gene. Here the CDR3 reads CASSSGVPGGTDTQYF. For the CDR3, the DNA is TGTGCCAGCAGCAGCGGGGTTCCGGGAGGCACAGATACGCAGTATTTT.

The chain couples TRBV6-5 to TRBJ2-5, with D possibly being TRBD2 (5 bases). Germline values: CDR1 MNHEY, CDR2 SVGAGI. The CDR3 extends over 15 amino acids. V shed 4 bases and J shed 2 bases, with 14 bases lying between them. The CDR3 loop reads CASSSAWGVQETQYF. CDR3 bases: TGTGCCAGCAGTTCGGCATGGGGAGTACAAGAGACCCAGTACTTC.

The chain carries TRBV11-2 and TRBJ1-5; D is ambiguous. This CDR3 has 15 amino acids. The germline V and J ends were trimmed by 2 bases and 1 base, with 9 bases remaining between them. Germline CDR1 and CDR2: SGHAT and FQNNGV. This CDR3 is CASSLSGSSNQPQHF. DNA for the CDR3: TGTGCCAGCAGCTTATCGGGATCGAGCAATCAGCCCCAGCATTTT. Drawing the rest from reference TRBV11-2 and TRBJ1-5, the complete variable domain is EAGVAQSPRYKIIEKRQSVAFWCNPISGHATLYWYQQILGQGPKLLIQFQNNGVVDDSQLPKDRFSAERLKGVDSTLKIQPAKLEDSAVYLCASSLSGSSNQPQHFGDGTRLSIL.